Below, 18 T cell receptor beta chains from the same sample are listed, as sequenced in a study of blood T cell repertoires in COVID-19. TCRdb keeps only in-frame clones here, not all; method: immunoSEQ multiplex PCR. The profile shows about 120,000 clones, around 91% of them singletons. Sequencing was done on a sample of peripheral blood. The receptors come from a woman aged 55 to 70 with COVID-19, enrolled during active disease.

This chain uses TRBV5-5 with TRBJ1-2, with 8 bases that match TRBD1. The germline V gene encodes CDR1 SGHKS and CDR2 YYEKEE (reference sequence). This CDR3 spans 12 amino acids. The V segment lost 4 bases and the J segment 7 bases; nucleotides outside the gene matches: 3. CDR3 residues: CASSIGQGGYTF. DNA of the CDR3: TGTGCCAGCAGCATCGGACAGGGTGGCTACACCTTC.

The V call is TRBV2, the J call TRBJ1-1; 7 bases fit TRBD1. Germline loops: CDR1 SNHLY, CDR2 FYNNEI. The CDR3 is 17 amino acids. Trimming took 3 bases from V and 0 from J; bases not matched to a gene: 10. The CDR3 region is CASSDLGQVYMNTEAFF. CDR3 nucleotide sequence: TGTGCCAGCAGTGACCTCGGACAGGTCTATATGAACACTGAAGCTTTCTTT.

The V gene is TRBV25-1, the J gene TRBJ1-2; a weak D match, TRBD1 (6 bases). V was cut by 7 bases and J by 6 bases, with 12 bases left in between. Germline CDR1 and CDR2: MGHDK and SYGVNS. The CDR3 is 12 residues long. CDR3 sequence reads: CASMDRADGYTF. The CDR3 DNA is TGTGCCAGCATGGACAGAGCAGATGGCTACACCTTC.

The chain recombines TRBV9 with TRBJ2-3; D is perhaps TRBD2 (5 bases). The V and J ends lost 4 bases and 6 bases respectively, with 9 bases between them. The germline gives CDR1 SGDLS, CDR2 YYNGEE. The CDR3 is 12 residues long. CDR3 sequence reads: CASSRRRDTQYF. The CDR3 nucleotides are TGTGCCAGCAGCCGGCGGAGGGATACGCAGTATTTT. The full variable domain, its missing parts supplied by reference TRBV9 and TRBJ2-3, is DSGVTQTPKHLITATGQRVTLRCSPRSGDLSVYWYQQSLDQGLQFLIQYYNGEERAKGNILERFSAQQFPDLHSELNLSSLELGDSALYFCASSRRRDTQYFGPGTRLTVL.

In the case of this clone: This CDR3 fails to terminate in the conserved phenylalanine or tryptophan, so it likely reflects a read error. The DNA is omitted, as the CDR3 cannot be located on it reliably, and the CDR3 follows TCRdb's listing. The rearrangement links TRBV20-1 to TRBJ2-3; TRBD2 reflects the table's D call only, with no check against the DNA. Inclusive of both ends, the CDR3 amounts to 12 amino acids. Germline loops: CDR1 DFQATT, CDR2 SNEGSKA (reference sequence). CDR3 residues: CSASSAEDSPIG.

V gene TRBV14 combines with J gene TRBJ2-7; perhaps TRBD2 as D (6 bases). Deletions cut 4 bases from V and 1 base from J, with 11 bases between. The CDR3 totals 14 residues. Germline V gene lookup returns CDR1 SGHDN and CDR2 FVKESK. The CDR3 loop reads CASSRRADSYEQYF. The DNA for the CDR3 is TGTGCCAGCAGCCGGAGGGCGGATTCCTACGAGCAGTACTTC.

In its sample, this clone was seen once. The chain carries TRBV24-1 and TRBJ1-5; 8 positions agree with TRBD1. V shed 6 bases, J shed 1 base, and the junction held 1 base outside the gene matches. This CDR3 has 14 residues. Germline V gene sequence: CDR1 KGHDR, CDR2 SFDVKD. The CDR3 loop is CATSNRGSNQPQHF. The CDR3 DNA is TGTGCCACCAGTAACAGGGGGAGCAATCAGCCCCAGCATTTT.

The rearrangement links TRBV27 to TRBJ1-4; perhaps TRBD1 as D (6 bases). The CDR3 is 15 amino acids. V was cut by 5 bases and J by 6 bases, with 16 bases left in between. The germline V gene has CDR1 MNHEY and CDR2 SMNVEV (reference sequence). CDR3 DNA sequence: TGTGCCAGCAGTCCGTTAGGGCAGGGGTATGAAAAACTGTTTTTT. Residues: CASSPLGQGYEKLFF.

This clone was recorded only once. The chain recombines TRBV19 with TRBJ2-5; weak D call: TRBD1 (6 bases). The V gene's germline CDR1 is LNHDA and CDR2 SQIVND (reference sequence). This CDR3 region has 13 residues. Trimming left V 5 bases short and J 5 bases short, with 12 bases between. The CDR3 protein is CASSEQGGETQYF. The CDR3, as DNA: TGTGCCAGTAGTGAACAGGGTGGCGAGACCCAGTACTTC.

This clone was found once. The chain uses TRBV5-4 and TRBJ2-3, with D possibly TRBD1 on 7 matching bases. The germline V gene has CDR1 SGHNT and CDR2 YYREEE (reference sequence). This CDR3 contains 15 residues. With 0 bases removed from V and 3 bases from J, the gap between germline ends came to 11 bases. CDR3 loop: CASSLVQGGTDTQYF. In DNA form, the CDR3 reads TGTGCCAGCAGCTTGGTTCAGGGGGGAACAGATACGCAGTATTTT.

This clone has only one observation. The chain has TRBV5-1 and TRBJ1-6, with D perhaps TRBD1 (5 bases). The germline gives CDR1 SGHRS, CDR2 YFSETQ. Trimming stripped 0 bases from V and 7 bases from J, with 8 bases between. The CDR3 covers 14 residues. CDR3 sequence: CASSLDRFNSPLHF. CDR3 bases: TGCGCCAGCAGCTTGGACAGGTTCAATTCACCCCTCCACTTT.

This sequence joins TRBV7-9 and TRBJ2-7; 7 bases agree with TRBD1. V shed 1 base and J 6 bases; nucleotides not matched to a gene: 3. Germline V gene lookup returns CDR1 SEHNR and CDR2 FQNEAQ (reference sequence). This CDR3 region has 13 residues. In nucleotides, the CDR3 is TGTGCCAGCAGCTTAGTAGGGGACAGCGAGCAGTACTTC. This codes for CASSLVGDSEQYF.

The V call is TRBV28, the J call TRBJ2-1; 7 nucleotides line up with TRBD2. CDR1 and CDR2 (germline): MDHEN, SYDVKM. The CDR3 extends over 16 amino acids. The V and J ends lost 1 base and 3 bases, in that order; junction bases with no gene match: 6. This chain's CDR3 is CASSLFSGGNYNEQFF. CDR3 DNA sequence: TGTGCCAGCAGTTTATTTTCGGGGGGTAACTACAATGAGCAGTTCTTC.

The chain is built from TRBV23-1 and TRBJ2-1, with 10 bases identical to TRBD1. TRBV23-1 is marked as an open reading frame, function uncertain. CDR3 length: 21 amino acids. With 0 bases clipped from V and 4 bases from J, the junction kept 18 bases outside the gene matches. The CDR3, as DNA: TGCGCCAGCAGTCAATCGGTGGGACAGGGGAGTACTGGTTTTGGTTACAATGAGCAGTTCTTC. Translated, it gives CASSQSVGQGSTGFGYNEQFF.

The V gene is TRBV4-3, the J gene TRBJ1-6; the match to TRBD1 covers 9 bases. The V gene's germline CDR1 is LGHNA and CDR2 YSLEER. This CDR3 comprises 16 residues. The junction had 7 bases not matched to a gene; V was cut back by 0 bases and J by 10 bases. CDR3 DNA: TGCGCCAGCAGCCAAGATATGGACAGGGGTTACTCACCCCTCCACTTT. This translates into CASSQDMDRGYSPLHF.

The rearrangement links TRBV20-1 to TRBJ2-7; D gene unclear. The CDR3 totals 11 residues. V was trimmed by 5 bases and J by 3 bases, leaving 8 bases between them. Germline V gives CDR1 DFQATT, CDR2 SNEGSKA (reference sequence). CDR3 loop: CSAPDNYEQYF. CDR3 DNA sequence: TGCAGTGCTCCAGACAACTACGAGCAGTACTTC.

This rearrangement joins TRBV4-1 to TRBJ2-2, with TRBD1 matching over 7 bases. The germline V gene has CDR1 MGHRA and CDR2 YSYEKL. The V segment lost 3 bases and the J segment 5 bases; nucleotides outside the gene matches: 6. The CDR3 consists of 15 residues. This chain's CDR3 is CASSQEQGITGELFF. CDR3 sequence (DNA): TGCGCCAGCAGCCAGGAACAGGGGATAACCGGGGAGCTGTTTTTT.

The sample holds one count of this clone. The chain is built from TRBV4-3 and TRBJ1-1; D is ambiguous. CDR1 is LGHNA, CDR2 YSLEER, per germline. V lost 0 bases, J lost 4 bases, and 18 bases lay in between. The CDR3 loop spans 17 amino acids. CDR3 amino acids: CASSQDLGGSAGTEAFF. The CDR3, as DNA: TGCGCCAGCAGCCAAGATCTGGGAGGGTCAGCAGGCACTGAAGCTTTCTTT.